The TCR beta chain under discussion was sequenced for a study of CD8 T cells in Susac syndrome. RNA in amounts of roughly 0.45 to 1 ug was reverse transcribed with random hexamers. TCRdb re-called the immunoSEQ multiplex PCR reads with MiXCR, one entry per CDR3 protein. The repertoire holds tens of thousands of distinct CDR3 sequences, with around 93% as singletons. The CDR3 has 17 amino acids. J gave up 1 base and V 3 bases, and 5 bases lay outside the gene matches. Germline V gives CDR1 SGDLS, CDR2 YYNGEE. Sequenced material: CD8+ T cells from PBMCs. V usage is TRBV9 and J usage is TRBJ2-2; TRBD1 matches 11 bases. The TCR originated in a human donor with Susac syndrome. CDR3 coding DNA: TGTGCCAGCAGCGCCCGGGACAGGGGGATGAACACCGGGGAGCTGTTTTTT. Encoded protein: CASSARDRGMNTGELFF.